This TCR beta chain was found in a study of low-dose radiotherapy and immunotherapy resistance in tumors. Overall study: Patients of Cohort 1 had 0.5 Gy fractions every 2 weeks, which summed to 6.5 Gy. Treatment included intravenous cyclophosphamide dosed at 200 mg/m2 every two weeks, one day before radiation and immunotherapy.

This clonotype appeared a few times. The length of the CDR3 is 15 residues. Germline CDR1 is SGHAT and CDR2 is FQNNGV. Germline trimming cut 1 base from V and 6 bases from J; bases unmatched to any gene: 3. Time point in this sample: before trial treatment. TRAV and TRBV primers primed cDNA for both TCRalpha and TCRbeta. The TCRs were subjected to amplification over about 19 PCR cycles employing a constant-region primer in conjunction with a V-primer adapter. A single record per CDR3 protein comes from TCRdb applying MiXCR to the reads. The top ten hold 2.5% to 3% of the sample, which has tens of thousands of distinct CDR3 sequences, roughly a sixth seen once.

The J gene is TRBJ2-2, the V gene TRBV11-2; 9 bases map to TRBD2. This clonotype originated in a male donor with prostate cancer. The sample here was PBMCs, taken before treatment. The CDR3 region is CASSLGTSVAGELFF. The DNA for the CDR3 is TGTGCCAGCAGCTTAGGGACTAGCGTGGCCGGGGAGCTGTTTTTT.